This note documents a single T cell receptor (beta chain) sequence. What it binds is unknown. The sample comes from a study of T cells after posttransplantation cyclophosphamide. Findings and caveats of the study: Later blood repertoires were often dominated by clones from the donor CD8+ memory compartment.

CDR1 LNHDA and CDR2 SQIVND come from the germline V gene (reference sequence). The V gene lost 3 bases and the J gene lost 1 base, with 7 bases spanning the gap. The CDR3 covers 13 residues. TCRdb's copy holds only in-frame clones and misses some; the assay was immunoSEQ multiplex PCR. Among some 64,000 clones listed, just under 95% were seen once. J is TRBJ2-7 and V is TRBV19, with D perhaps TRBD1 (5 bases). The sequence came from a woman aged 30 to 39 in good health and a related stem cell transplant donor. Specimen: PBMCs. The CDR3 is CASSIRQSYEQYF. The CDR3 coding sequence is TGTGCCAGTAGTATTCGACAGTCCTACGAGCAGTACTTC.